This TCR beta chain was recorded in a study of T-cell memory formation after mild COVID-19 listed by TCRdb under 2021. Study-wide context: Most TCR sequence clusters were specific to one of the two donors. In two donors, T-cell clones that expanded and contracted after mild COVID-19 were tracked by sequencing TCRalpha and TCRbeta repertoires over time. The cohort comprised two young, previously healthy adult volunteers, one female and one male.

V was cut back by 5 bases and J by 4 bases, leaving a gap of 17 bases between them. CDR3 length: 15 amino acids, cysteine to phenylalanine. CDR3 DNA is the only sequence kept; it has 45 bases, read in frame from the first base. Sequencing relied on an Illumina NovaSeq 6000. Using 5'RACE with constant-segment primers, TCRalpha and TCRbeta cDNA libraries were constructed, with sample barcodes and unique molecular identifiers added in the process. Trizol reagent was used to extract RNA from every sample. Library amplification was performed in two PCR steps, and a second sample barcode and Illumina TruSeq adapters were introduced in the second step. Libraries were sequenced on an Illumina NovaSeq with 2 x 150 bp paired-end reads. As for the original processing: With migec v1.2.7, reads were demultiplexed and then collapsed into UMI-guided consensus sequences. Using mixcr v2.1.11, UMI consensuses were aligned to TRA and TRB V and J templates and then assembled into clonotypes. Clonotypes were classified as expanded or contracted when called significant by both edgeR and NoisET, with noise models trained on biological replicates. edgeR calls used a false discovery rate-adjusted p below 0.01 and a log2 fold-change threshold of 1. As an exploratory analysis of dynamics, PCA with hierarchical clustering was applied to max-normalized trajectories of the 1000 most abundant clonotypes. The CD4 or CD8 phenotype of responding clones was assigned using the separately sequenced CD4+ and CD8+ repertoires. The raw public data were reprocessed by TCRdb itself: fastp quality trimming at Q25, MiXCR clonotype calling, in-frame beta chains only. Rows with a matching CDR3 protein are joined into one entry that keeps the most common DNA and genes. The V and J calls were determined by TCRdb, not by the authors. Here the sample has fewer than 350,000 distinct CDR3 sequences; approximately 15% occur a single time. 21% of the sample is held by the ten biggest clonotypes.

Broader findings and caveats from the paper: Contracting CD4+ clones appeared mostly in the CM and EM memory subsets, whereas CD8+ clones were enriched in EMRA. Clones contracting from day 15 to 85 had balanced CD4/CD8 phenotypes, while a second wave expanding from day 15 to 37 was biased towards CD4+. Some responding clones were detected in pre-infection memory, which suggested that pre-existing cross-reactive memory T cells had joined the SARS-CoV-2 response. SARS-CoV-2 specificity was not confirmed for the second-wave clones peaking on day 37. Only a couple of mild cases were covered in the study, and larger cohorts including severe cases with pre-infection samples were considered necessary.

This clonotype has more than one count but fewer than ten. Its cognate antigen has yet to be identified. The sample holds no much larger clone one base away, and base qualities are not on file. PBMCs were isolated by Ficoll-Paque density gradient centrifugation. Rearrangement joined TRBV12-3 or TRBV12-4 to TRBJ1-1; tentative D gene TRBD1, with 6 bases matching. The clonotype originates from a man aged 18 to 29 who had mild COVID-19 (a few samples of this study predate the infection). The sample titles of this study are shuffled in the database, so cell type and time point are left out; the donor was told from shared clones. Sequenced sample: PBMCs or a T cell subset sorted from them (not recorded which). The DNA is TGTGCCAGCAGTATCTCGGCAGGGGTGGGCACTGAAGCTTTCTTT. It encodes CASSISAGVGTEAFF.